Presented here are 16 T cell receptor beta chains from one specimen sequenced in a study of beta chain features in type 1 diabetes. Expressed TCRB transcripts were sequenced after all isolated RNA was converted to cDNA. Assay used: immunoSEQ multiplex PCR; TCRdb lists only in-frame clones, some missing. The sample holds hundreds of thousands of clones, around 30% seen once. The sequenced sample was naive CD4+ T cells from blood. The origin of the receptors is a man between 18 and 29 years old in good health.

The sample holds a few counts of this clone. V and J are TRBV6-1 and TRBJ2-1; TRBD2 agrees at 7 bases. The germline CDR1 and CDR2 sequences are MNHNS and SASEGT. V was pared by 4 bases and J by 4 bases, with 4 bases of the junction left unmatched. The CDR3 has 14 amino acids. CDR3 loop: CASSGLAEYNEQFF. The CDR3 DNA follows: TGTGCCAGCAGTGGTCTAGCGGAATACAATGAGCAGTTCTTC.

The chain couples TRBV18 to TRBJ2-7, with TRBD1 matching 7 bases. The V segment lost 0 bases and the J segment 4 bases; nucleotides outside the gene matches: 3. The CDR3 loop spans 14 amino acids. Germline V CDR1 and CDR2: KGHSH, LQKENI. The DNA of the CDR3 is TGTGCCAGCTCACCACCCGGGACAGCATACGAGCAGTACTTC. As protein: CASSPPGTAYEQYF. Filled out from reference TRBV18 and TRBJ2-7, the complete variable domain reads NAGVMQNPRHLVRRRGQEARLRCSPMKGHSHVYWYRQLPEEGLKFMVYLQKENIIDESGMPKERFSAEFPKEGPSILRIQQVVRGDSAAYFCASSPPGTAYEQYFGPGTRLTVT.

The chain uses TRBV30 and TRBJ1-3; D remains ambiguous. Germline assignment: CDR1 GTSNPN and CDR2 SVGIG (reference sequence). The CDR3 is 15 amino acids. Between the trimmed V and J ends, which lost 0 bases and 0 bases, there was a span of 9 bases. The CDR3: CAWSVRVFSGNTIYF. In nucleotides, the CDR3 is TGTGCCTGGAGTGTAAGGGTTTTCTCTGGAAACACCATATATTTT.

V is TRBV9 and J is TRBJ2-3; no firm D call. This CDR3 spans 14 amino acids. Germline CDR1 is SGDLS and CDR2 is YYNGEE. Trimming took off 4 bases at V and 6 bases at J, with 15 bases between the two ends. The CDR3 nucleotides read TGTGCCAGCAGCCCTTGGGTCCACCCGGATACGCAGTATTTT. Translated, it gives CASSPWVHPDTQYF.

The CDR3 sequence is CASSLVSYIQYF. The CDR3 region has the DNA TGTGCCAGCAGCTTGGTTTCGTACATTCAGTACTTC. The rearrangement uses TRBV5-5 and TRBJ2-4; D is undetermined. The CDR3 covers 12 residues. V was trimmed by 0 bases and J by 8 bases, leaving 6 bases between them. Germline loops: CDR1 SGHKS, CDR2 YYEKEE (reference sequence).

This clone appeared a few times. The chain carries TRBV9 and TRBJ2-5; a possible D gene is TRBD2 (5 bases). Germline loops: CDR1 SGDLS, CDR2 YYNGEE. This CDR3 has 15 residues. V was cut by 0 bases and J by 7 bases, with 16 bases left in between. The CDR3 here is CASSVGAPREGTQYF. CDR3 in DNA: TGTGCCAGCAGCGTAGGGGCCCCCCGAGAGGGGACCCAGTACTTC.

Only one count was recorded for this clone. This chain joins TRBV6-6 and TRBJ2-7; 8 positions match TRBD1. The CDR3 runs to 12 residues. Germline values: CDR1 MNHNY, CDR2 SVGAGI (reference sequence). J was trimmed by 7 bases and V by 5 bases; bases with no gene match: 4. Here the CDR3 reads CASSKTGEEQYF. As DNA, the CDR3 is TGTGCCAGCAGTAAGACAGGGGAAGAGCAGTACTTC.

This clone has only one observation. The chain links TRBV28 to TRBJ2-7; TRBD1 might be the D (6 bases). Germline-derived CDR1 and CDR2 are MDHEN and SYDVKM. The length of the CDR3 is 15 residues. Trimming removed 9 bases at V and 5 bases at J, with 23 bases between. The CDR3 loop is CASPDGGRSRHEQYF. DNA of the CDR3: TGTGCCAGTCCCGATGGGGGCAGGTCCAGGCACGAGCAGTACTTC. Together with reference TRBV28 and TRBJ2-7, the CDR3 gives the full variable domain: DVKVTQSSRYLVKRTGEKVFLECVQDMDHENMFWYRQDPGLGLRLIYFSYDVKMKEKGDIPEGYSVSREKKERFSLILESASTNQTSMYLCASPDGGRSRHEQYFGPGTRLTVT.

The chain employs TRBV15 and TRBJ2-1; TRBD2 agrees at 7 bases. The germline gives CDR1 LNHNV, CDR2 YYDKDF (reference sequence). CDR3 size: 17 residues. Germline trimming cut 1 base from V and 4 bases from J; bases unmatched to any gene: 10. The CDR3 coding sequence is TGTGCCACCAGCAGAGGCTCCGGAGCGGGATCGTACAATGAGCAGTTCTTC. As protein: CATSRGSGAGSYNEQFF.

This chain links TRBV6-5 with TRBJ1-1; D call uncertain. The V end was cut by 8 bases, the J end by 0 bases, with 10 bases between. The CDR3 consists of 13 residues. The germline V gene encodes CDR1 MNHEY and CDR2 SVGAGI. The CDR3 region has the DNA TGTGCCAGCCTACGGACGGTGAACACTGAAGCTTTCTTT. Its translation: CASLRTVNTEAFF.

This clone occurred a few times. CDR3: CASSVGSGRAGTGELFF. The CDR3 bases are TGTGCCAGCAGCGTAGGTAGCGGGAGGGCCGGAACCGGGGAGCTGTTTTTT. This chain uses TRBV9 with TRBJ2-2; 11 nucleotides line up with TRBD2. Per germline, CDR1 SGDLS and CDR2 YYNGEE. The CDR3 length is 17 residues. V trimming: 0 bases; J trimming: 5 bases; junction bases outside the gene matches: 6.

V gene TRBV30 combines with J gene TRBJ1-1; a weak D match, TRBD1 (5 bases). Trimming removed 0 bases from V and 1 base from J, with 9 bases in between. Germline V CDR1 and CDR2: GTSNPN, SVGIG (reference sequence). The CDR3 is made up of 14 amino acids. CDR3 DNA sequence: TGTGCCTGGAGTGTAGGGGTAAGGAACACTGAAGCTTTCTTT. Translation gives CAWSVGVRNTEAFF.

This CDR3 is CAWSTLAWGTEAFF. CDR3 in DNA: TGTGCCTGGAGTACGCTGGCCTGGGGCACTGAAGCTTTCTTT. The chain carries TRBV30 and TRBJ1-1; no clear D. Germline CDR1 GTSNPN, CDR2 SVGIG (reference sequence). This CDR3 has 14 residues. V lost 2 bases, J lost 4 bases, and 14 bases lay in between.

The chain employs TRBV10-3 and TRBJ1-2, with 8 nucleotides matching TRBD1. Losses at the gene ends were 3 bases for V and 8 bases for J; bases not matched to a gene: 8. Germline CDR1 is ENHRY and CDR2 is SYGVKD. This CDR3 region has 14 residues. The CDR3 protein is CAISEQGGLGGYTF. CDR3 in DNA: TGTGCCATCAGTGAACAGGGGGGCCTTGGCGGCTACACCTTC.

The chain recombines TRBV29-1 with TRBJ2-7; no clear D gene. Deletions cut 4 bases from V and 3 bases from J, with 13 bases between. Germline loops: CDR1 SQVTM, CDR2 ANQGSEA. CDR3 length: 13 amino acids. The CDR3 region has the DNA TGCAGCGTTGTGTCGAGCCAGGACTACGAGCAGTACTTC. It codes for CSVVSSQDYEQYF.

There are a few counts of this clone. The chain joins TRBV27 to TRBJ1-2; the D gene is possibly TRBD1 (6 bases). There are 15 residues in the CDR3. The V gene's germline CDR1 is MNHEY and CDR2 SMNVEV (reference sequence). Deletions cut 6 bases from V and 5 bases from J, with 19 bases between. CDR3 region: CASSSGRGPWYGYTF. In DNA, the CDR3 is TGTGCCAGCAGCTCCGGCCGGGGGCCGTGGTATGGCTACACCTTC.